Presented here are 19 T cell receptor beta chains from one specimen sequenced in a study of regulatory T cells in long-lasting Graves disease. Indicated time point: persistent/refractory GD, antithyroid drugs over 5 years with positive TRAb. PBMC-derived RNA was used for the TCR library. With iRepertoire HTBI primers and Arm-PCR of CDR3 regions, TCR beta libraries were built. TCRdb itself ran the multiplex PCR reads through MiXCR, one entry per CDR3 protein. The sample shows approximately 690,000 distinct CDR3 sequences, around 30% of them seen only once. The specimen was peripheral blood mononuclear cells (PBMCs), collected when the disease was refractory, from a patient treated with antithyroid drugs. The receptors originated from a female donor with Graves disease.

Many counts were recorded for this clonotype. The chain recombines TRBV11-1 with TRBJ2-5; no firm D call. Germline V lookup: CDR1 SGHAT, CDR2 FQDESV (reference sequence). Trimming pared 3 bases from V and 2 bases from J, leaving 10 bases between. CDR3 length equals 14 residues. The CDR3 sequence is CASSFIGRQETQYF. CDR3 nucleotides: TGTGCCAGCAGCTTTATCGGGCGTCAAGAGACCCAGTACTTC.

The chain joins TRBV29-1 to TRBJ1-2; D is uncertain. This CDR3 region has 12 residues. V shed 4 bases and J shed 0 bases, with 6 bases lying between them. Per germline, CDR1 SQVTM and CDR2 ANQGSEA. The CDR3 DNA follows: TGCAGCGTTGGGACTCCTAACTATGGCTACACCTTC. Amino acids: CSVGTPNYGYTF. Looking up the rest from reference TRBV29-1 and TRBJ1-2 gives the full variable domain: SAVISQKPSRDICQRGTSLTIQCQVDSQVTMMFWYRQQPGQSLTLIATANQGSEATYESGFVIDKFPISRPNLTFSTLTVSNMSPEDSSIYLCSVGTPNYGYTFGSGTRLTVV.

The V gene is TRBV10-3, the J gene TRBJ1-2, with a weak D call TRBD1 (5 bases). The V gene's germline CDR1 is ENHRY and CDR2 SYGVKD. The ends were cut back, 2 bases at V and 2 bases at J, with 27 bases in the middle. This CDR3 contains 20 residues. The CDR3 nucleotides read TGTGCCATCAGTGAGCCGCCAAGAGACAGCCCGAAGTCCCAGAACTATGGCTACACCTTC. Protein: CAISEPPRDSPKSQNYGYTF.

This clonotype was recorded many times. The chain employs TRBV28 and TRBJ1-2; no clear D. The V and J ends lost 3 bases and 5 bases respectively, with 13 bases between them. The CDR3 is 14 residues long. In germline, CDR1 is MDHEN, CDR2 SYDVKM. This CDR3 reads CASSLHRTDYGYTF. CDR3 nucleotides: TGTGCCAGCAGTTTGCACCGGACGGATTATGGCTACACCTTC.

Only a few counts were recorded for this clonotype. This sequence joins TRBV7-9 and TRBJ1-2; 8 bases map to TRBD1. J was trimmed by 3 bases and V by 5 bases; bases with no gene match: 8. Germline V CDR1 and CDR2: SEHNR, FQNEAQ (reference sequence). CDR3 length: 15 amino acids. The CDR3 DNA sequence: TGTGCCAGCAGCCCATCGACAGGGGAGGACTATGGCTACACCTTC. Protein sequence: CASSPSTGEDYGYTF.

The chain combines TRBV3-1 with TRBJ1-4; 7 bases are a match to TRBD1. The CDR3 contains 16 residues. J gave up 7 bases and V 4 bases, and 12 bases lay outside the gene matches. CDR1 is LGHDT and CDR2 is YNNKEL in the germline V gene (reference sequence). For the CDR3, the DNA is TGTGCCAGCAGCCCCGGGCGCGGGACAGTGTCTGAAAAACTGTTTTTT. It codes for CASSPGRGTVSEKLFF.

The genes are TRBV3-1 and TRBJ2-4; 7 bases are shared with TRBD1. The germline gives CDR1 LGHDT, CDR2 YNNKEL (reference sequence). J gave up 1 base and V 0 bases, and 6 bases lay outside the gene matches. The CDR3 has 17 amino acids. Written as DNA, the CDR3 is TGTGCCAGCAGCCAAGAGAAAGGGGGCATCGCCAAAAACATTCAGTACTTC. This sequence encodes CASSQEKGGIAKNIQYF.

The sample holds one count of this clonotype. This chain joins TRBV27 and TRBJ1-5; D not resolved. The V end lost 3 bases, the J end lost 6 bases, and 9 bases lay between the germline ends. CDR1 is MNHEY and CDR2 is SMNVEV in the germline V gene (reference sequence). The CDR3 is made up of 13 amino acids. The CDR3: CASSFGVSQPQHF. The CDR3 DNA is TGTGCCAGCAGTTTTGGGGTCAGTCAGCCCCAGCATTTT.

This chain connects TRBV15 to TRBJ1-5, with TRBD1 identical over 7 bases. With V trimmed by 4 bases and J by 8 bases, 14 bases remained unmatched. CDR1 and CDR2 (germline): LNHNV, YYDKDF (reference sequence). The CDR3 covers 16 residues. The CDR3: CATSNDLQGSREPQHF. The DNA for the CDR3 is TGTGCCACCAGCAACGACCTACAGGGGTCGAGAGAGCCCCAGCATTTT.

This clonotype was seen a few times. The chain uses TRBV6-1 and TRBJ1-1, with 7 positions matching TRBD1. This CDR3 contains 13 residues. The junction had 5 bases not matched to a gene; V was cut back by 5 bases and J by 5 bases. Looked up from germline, CDR1 is MNHNS and CDR2 is SASEGT. CDR3 in DNA: TGTGCCAGCAGTATACAGGGGTGGACTGAAGCTTTCTTT. It encodes CASSIQGWTEAFF.

The chain recombines TRBV2 with TRBJ2-3; TRBD1 or TRBD2 may be the D gene (5 bases each). The V and J ends lost 5 bases and 2 bases respectively, with 14 bases between them. Per germline, CDR1 SNHLY and CDR2 FYNNEI. CDR3 length equals 15 residues. The CDR3 is CASSPGTTTTDTQYF. The DNA of the CDR3 is TGTGCCAGCAGTCCCGGGACCACGACCACAGATACGCAGTATTTT. The variable domain in full, completed from reference TRBV2 and TRBJ2-3, reads EPEVTQTPSHQVTQMGQEVILRCVPISNHLYFYWYRQILGQKVEFLVSFYNNEISEKSEIFDDQFSVERPDGSNFTLKIRSTKLEDSAMYFCASSPGTTTTDTQYFGPGTRLTVL.

As regards this clonotype: At one end the junction does not follow the germline gene, possibly because of a read error. The rearrangement links TRBV10-1 to TRBJ1-6; 9 bases agree with TRBD1. This CDR3 has 15 residues. The germline V gene has CDR1 WNHNN and CDR2 SYGVQD (reference sequence). Written as DNA, the CDR3 is TGCGCCAACAGTGATGGGACAGGGAGGATTTCACCCCTCCACTTT. Its translation: CANSDGTGRISPLHF.

There are a few counts of this clonotype. V usage is TRBV30 and J usage is TRBJ1-2, with TRBD1 matching 7 bases. Germline V gene lookup returns CDR1 GTSNPN and CDR2 SVGIG (reference sequence). This CDR3 has 13 amino acids. Losses at the gene ends were 8 bases for V and 4 bases for J; bases not matched to a gene: 10. CDR3: CALEPGGGYGYTF. As DNA, the CDR3 is TGTGCCCTTGAGCCAGGGGGGGGCTATGGCTACACCTTC. The full variable domain, rest sourced from reference TRBV30 and TRBJ1-2, is SQTIHQWPATLVQPVGSPLSLECTVEGTSNPNLYWYRQAAGRGLQLLFYSVGIGQISSEVPQNLSASRPQDRQFILSSKKLLLSDSGFYLCALEPGGGYGYTFGSGTRLTVV.

In regard to this clonotype: Compared with germline, one end of the junction differs, possibly owing to a read error. V usage is TRBV5-1 and J usage is TRBJ1-1; 8 bases align to TRBD1. Germline-derived CDR1 and CDR2 are SGHRS and YFSETQ. The CDR3 is made up of 14 amino acids. The CDR3 bases are TGCGCCAGCGGCTTGGAAAGGACAGGGTTTGAAGCTTTCTTT. It specifies CASGLERTGFEAFF. Using reference TRBV5-1 and TRBJ1-1 for the parts outside the CDR3, the full variable domain is KAGVTQTPRYLIKTRGQQVTLSCSPISGHRSVSWYQQTPGQGLQFLFEYFSETQRNKGNFPGRFSGRQFSNSRSEMNVSTLELGDSALYLCASGLERTGFEAFFGQGTRLTVV.

This sequence joins TRBV14 and TRBJ2-7, with TRBD2 matching over 8 bases. Germline loops: CDR1 SGHDN, CDR2 FVKESK. J gave up 0 bases and V 5 bases, and 6 bases lay outside the gene matches. The CDR3 is 15 amino acids. CDR3 sequence: CASSTLAGLSYEQYF. In DNA, the CDR3 is TGTGCCAGCAGCACCTTAGCGGGACTCTCCTACGAGCAGTACTTC.

This sequence joins TRBV20-1 and TRBJ1-1; TRBD1 matches 8 bases. The J segment lost 1 base and the V segment lost 5 bases, leaving 6 bases of the junction unmatched. The CDR3 length is 14 residues. CDR1 DFQATT and CDR2 SNEGSKA come from the germline V gene (reference sequence). The DNA for the CDR3 is TGCAGTGCTTATCTTGGACAGGGGAACACTGAAGCTTTCTTT. It codes for CSAYLGQGNTEAFF.

This clonotype was detected a few times. Here the CDR3 DNA reads TGTGCCAGCAGTGAAGAAAACGGTAGCAATCAGCCCCAGCATTTT. This codes for CASSEENGSNQPQHF. The chain links TRBV6-1 to TRBJ1-5; the D is unclear. This CDR3 is 15 amino acids long. Germline V gene data show CDR1 as MNHNS and CDR2 as SASEGT. The germline V and J ends were trimmed by 1 base and 0 bases, with 7 bases remaining between them.

The rearrangement links TRBV6-9 to TRBJ1-2; unclear D gene. CDR3 size: 13 residues. Germline CDR1 MNHGY, CDR2 SVAAGI. V was trimmed by 3 bases and J by 6 bases, leaving 11 bases between them. The CDR3 coding sequence is TGTGCCAGCAGTTACCAATGGGAAAATGGCTACACCTTC. This encodes CASSYQWENGYTF.

The table lists this clonotype with a few counts. V gene TRBV28 combines with J gene TRBJ1-6; TRBD1 matches 9 bases. Germline CDR1 and CDR2: MDHEN and SYDVKM. The CDR3 has 14 amino acids. With 10 bases clipped from V and 9 bases from J, the junction kept 10 bases outside the gene matches. CDR3 amino acids: CATTTGGWFSPLHF. In nucleotides, the CDR3 is TGTGCCACTACAACAGGGGGCTGGTTTTCACCCCTCCACTTT. Variable domain in full (rest from reference TRBV28 and TRBJ1-6): DVKVTQSSRYLVKRTGEKVFLECVQDMDHENMFWYRQDPGLGLRLIYFSYDVKMKEKGDIPEGYSVSREKKERFSLILESASTNQTSMYLCATTTGGWFSPLHFGNGTRLTVT.